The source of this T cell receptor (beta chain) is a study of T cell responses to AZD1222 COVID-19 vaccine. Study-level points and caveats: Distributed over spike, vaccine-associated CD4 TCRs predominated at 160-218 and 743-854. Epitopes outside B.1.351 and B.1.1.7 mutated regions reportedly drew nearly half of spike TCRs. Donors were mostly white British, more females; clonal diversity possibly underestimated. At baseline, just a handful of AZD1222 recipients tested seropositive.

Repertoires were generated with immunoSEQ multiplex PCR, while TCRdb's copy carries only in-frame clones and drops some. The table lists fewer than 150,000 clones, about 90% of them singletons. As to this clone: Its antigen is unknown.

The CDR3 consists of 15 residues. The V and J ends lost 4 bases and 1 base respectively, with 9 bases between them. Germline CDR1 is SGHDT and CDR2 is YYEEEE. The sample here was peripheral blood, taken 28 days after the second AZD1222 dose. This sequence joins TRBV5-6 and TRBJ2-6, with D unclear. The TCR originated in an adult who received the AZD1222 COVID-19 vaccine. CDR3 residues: CASSPPPSGANVLTF. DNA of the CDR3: TGTGCCAGCAGCCCTCCTCCTTCTGGGGCCAACGTCCTGACTTTC.